This T cell receptor beta chain was recorded in a study of blood T cell repertoires in COVID-19. Study in general: Sites across the United States, Italy and Spain contributed samples from acute and convalescent COVID-19. PBMCs, B-cell-depleted T cells, or T cells provided the cDNA or gDNA that made up the material.

V dropped 9 bases and J dropped 0 bases, with 15 bases sitting between them. CDR3 length equals 14 residues. The germline gives CDR1 MNHNY, CDR2 SVGAGI (reference sequence). The table lists this clone with a few counts. Source study methods: Amplification from reference gene primers served as the basis for estimated nucleated cell counts. Sequencing used immunoSEQ multiplex PCR; TCRdb keeps in-frame clones, though not all of them. V and J calls and clone size are copied from that table; D and trimming were computed from the DNA. The sample includes tens of thousands of clones, about 90% of them seen just once.

The receptor's source is a woman in her forties or fifties in a cohort sampled during active COVID-19. Material for sequencing was peripheral blood. The rearrangement links TRBV6-6 to TRBJ2-7, with D possibly matching TRBD2 (6 bases). The CDR3 bases are TGTGCCAGAATATTTAGCGGCAGCTCCTACGAGCAGTACTTC. This encodes CARIFSGSSYEQYF.